The rows below give T cell receptor beta chains drawn from one sample of a study of type 1 regulatory T cells. Antigens for these TCRs are unknown. A single record per CDR3 protein comes from TCRdb applying MiXCR to the reads. The sample yields about 68,000 distinct CDR3 sequences, 55% to 80% seen once. Specimen: cultured T cells, either the whole culture or a sorted T cell fraction (not recorded which). The receptors shown here come from a human donor in good health. CDR3s include the opening cysteine and the closing phenylalanine or tryptophan. Each record gives: J gene, clone size, D gene, V gene, CDR3 protein, CDR3 DNA. A D gene is named only where the DNA matches it firmly. A row's size may be missing; if present it is once, few, many or a size class.

TRBJ2-5 | once | - | TRBV7-6 | CASSLGGLGPPLVETQYF | TGTGCCAGCAGCTTAGGGGGGCTAGGCCCTCCCCTCGTAGAGACCCAGTACTTC
TRBJ1-1 | - | - | TRBV11-2 | CASSLDERPNTEAFF | TGTGCCAGCAGCTTAGATGAACGGCCGAACACTGAAGCTTTCTTT
TRBJ2-3 | - | - | TRBV20-1 | CSASGGRSSTDTQYF | TGCAGTGCTAGTGGAGGGAGGAGTAGCACAGATACGCAGTATTTT
TRBJ2-3 | - | - | TRBV5-1 | CASSLPAASSTDTQYF | TGCGCCAGCAGCTTGCCGGCGGCGAGTAGCACAGATACGCAGTATTTT
TRBJ1-5 | - | - | TRBV12-3/TRBV12-4 | CASSSGALQPQHF | TGTGCCAGCAGTTCCGGGGCGCTTCAGCCCCAGCATTTT
TRBJ2-1 | - | TRBD2 | TRBV3-1 | CASSRALALGGPINEQFF | TGTGCCAGCAGCCGCGCCCTGGCGTTGGGAGGGCCTATAAATGAGCAGTTCTTC
TRBJ2-5 | - | - | TRBV15 | CATSYGRRETQYF | TGTGCCACCAGCTACGGGCGGAGGGAGACCCAGTACTTC
TRBJ2-5 | - | - | TRBV7-7 | CASSRVSLETQYF | TGTGCCAGCAGCCGCGTCTCCTTAGAGACCCAGTACTTC
TRBJ1-1 | - | TRBD1 | TRBV5-1 | CASSWDRRTEAFF | TGCGCCAGCAGCTGGGACAGAAGGACTGAAGCTTTCTTT
TRBJ1-5 | - | - | TRBV20-1 | CSAITGTSDSNQPQHF | TGCAGTGCTATTACAGGAACCAGTGATAGCAATCAGCCCCAGCATTTT
TRBJ2-2 | - | TRBD2 | TRBV10-3 | CAIRLAETGELFF | TGTGCCATCCGACTAGCGGAGACCGGGGAGCTGTTTTTT
TRBJ2-5 | few | - | TRBV12-3/TRBV12-4 | CASSIYPGETQYF | TGTGCCAGCAGTATATACCCGGGGGAGACCCAGTACTTC
TRBJ2-1 | - | TRBD1 | TRBV4-1 | CASSQDGTGGSRLWNEQFF | TGCGCCAGCAGCCAAGATGGGACAGGGGGCTCCCGGCTATGGAATGAGCAGTTCTTC
TRBJ1-1 | - | TRBD1 | TRBV28 | CASSSPGQWGTEAFF | TGTGCCAGCAGTTCTCCGGGACAGTGGGGCACTGAAGCTTTCTTT
TRBJ1-5 | - | - | TRBV18 | CASSPQQLGNQPQHF | TGTGCCAGCTCACCACAGCAGCTGGGGAATCAGCCCCAGCATTTT
TRBJ1-1 | - | - | TRBV20-1 | CSARAGTTEAFF | TGCAGTGCGCGGGCGGGAACCACTGAAGCTTTCTTT
TRBJ1-2 | - | - | TRBV15 | CATSRDRNYGYTF | TGTGCCACCAGCAGAGACAGGAACTATGGCTACACCTTC
TRBJ2-6 | - | - | TRBV30 | CAWSVAGANVLTF | TGTGCCTGGAGTGTTGCCGGGGCCAACGTCCTGACTTTC
TRBJ1-5 | - | TRBD1 | TRBV10-1 | CASSEWPGGSQPQHF | TGCGCCAGCAGTGAGTGGCCAGGGGGTTCGCAGCCCCAGCATTTT
TRBJ2-2 | few | - | TRBV5-5 | CASTPGLRDTGELFF | TGTGCCAGCACCCCAGGTCTTAGGGACACCGGGGAGCTGTTTTTT
TRBJ2-7 | once | TRBD1 | TRBV6-5 | CASSRTGGTSYEQYF | TGTGCCAGCAGCCGAACAGGGGGGACGTCCTACGAGCAGTACTTC
TRBJ2-4 | once | - | TRBV7-2 | CASSLYSGLQYF | TGTGCCAGCAGCTTATATTCAGGTCTTCAGTACTTC
TRBJ2-6 | - | - | TRBV5-1 | CASSDYRETGANVLTF | TGCGCCAGCAGCGATTACAGGGAAACTGGGGCCAACGTCCTGACTTTC
TRBJ2-5 | - | TRBD1 | TRBV18 | CASSPRTGELETQYF | TGTGCCAGCTCACCAAGGACAGGGGAATTGGAGACCCAGTACTTC
TRBJ1-1 | - | - | TRBV14 | CASTKNVQNTEAFF | TGTGCCAGCACCAAAAACGTCCAGAACACTGAAGCTTTCTTT
TRBJ2-5 | - | - | TRBV10-3 | CAIMSQETQYF | TGTGCCATCATGAGCCAAGAGACCCAGTACTTC
TRBJ2-3 | - | - | TRBV24-1 | CATSAARDLITDTQYF | TGTGCCACCAGTGCCGCCCGGGACTTAATCACAGATACGCAGTATTTT
TRBJ2-3 | - | - | TRBV11-2 | CASSPGTRQYF | TGTGCCAGCAGCCCCGGGACAAGGCAGTATTTT
TRBJ2-4 | few | - | TRBV12-3/TRBV12-4 | CASSSGRLKGDQYF | TGTGCCAGCAGTTCCGGACGACTTAAGGGGGACCAGTACTTC
TRBJ2-1 | - | - | TRBV28 | CASRRGDSFYNEQFF | TGTGCCAGCAGAAGGGGGGACTCTTTTTACAATGAGCAGTTCTTC
TRBJ2-5 | - | - | TRBV20-1 | CSANDLETQYF | TGCAGTGCTAACGACTTAGAGACCCAGTACTTC
TRBJ2-1 | - | TRBD2 | TRBV12-3/TRBV12-4 | CASNSLAGVGEQFF | TGTGCCAGCAATAGTCTAGCGGGAGTGGGTGAGCAGTTCTTC
TRBJ1-1 | - | TRBD1 | TRBV10-2 | CASSEFWSFARDRDTEAFF | TGCGCCAGCAGTGAGTTTTGGTCTTTTGCCCGGGACAGGGACACTGAAGCTTTCTTT
TRBJ2-7 | - | - | TRBV5-1 | CASSLGDFRYEQYF | TGCGCCAGCAGCTTGGGGGACTTCCGGTACGAGCAGTACTTC
TRBJ2-3 | - | TRBD2 | TRBV12-3/TRBV12-4 | CASSRSSGSLGTDTQYF | TGTGCCAGCAGCCGGAGTAGCGGGAGCCTTGGCACAGATACGCAGTATTTT
TRBJ2-3 | - | - | TRBV25-1 | CASWGTDTQYF | TGTGCCAGCTGGGGGACAGATACGCAGTATTTT
TRBJ1-4 | - | TRBD1 | TRBV6-1 | CASRVRVQGEKLFF | TGTGCCAGCAGAGTAAGAGTACAGGGGGAAAAACTGTTTTTT
TRBJ2-2 | - | - | TRBV29-1 | CSVEDLTHRTGELFF | TGCAGCGTTGAAGATCTCACTCACCGTACCGGGGAGCTGTTTTTT
TRBJ1-1 | once | - | TRBV9 | CASSPQFNTEAFF | TGTGCCAGCAGCCCCCAATTTAATACTGAAGCTTTCTTT
TRBJ2-4 | - | - | TRBV19 | CASAGVRAKNIQYF | TGTGCCAGTGCAGGGGTGAGGGCCAAAAACATTCAGTACTTC
TRBJ1-3 | - | - | TRBV30 | CAWSVTRTGNTIYF | TGTGCCTGGAGTGTAACCCGAACTGGAAACACCATATATTTT
TRBJ1-2 | - | TRBD1 | TRBV19 | CASSVDRGNYGYTF | TGTGCCAGTAGTGTCGACAGGGGAAACTATGGCTACACCTTC
TRBJ1-1 | few | - | TRBV3-1 | CASSQIGGAEAFF | TGTGCCAGCAGCCAAATCGGGGGGGCTGAAGCTTTCTTT
TRBJ2-3 | once | - | TRBV24-1 | CATSDLPTSRGAGDTQYF | TGTGCCACCAGTGATTTGCCCACCTCCAGGGGGGCGGGAGATACGCAGTATTTT
TRBJ2-7 | - | TRBD2 | TRBV6-5 | CASSGLAGFDAYEQYF | TGTGCCAGCAGCGGACTAGCGGGCTTCGACGCCTACGAGCAGTACTTC
TRBJ2-1 | - | TRBD2 | TRBV5-1 | CASSLELPGLAGNEQFF | TGCGCCAGCAGCTTGGAATTACCGGGACTAGCGGGAAATGAGCAGTTCTTC
TRBJ2-1 | few | - | TRBV4-2 | CASSQEPAGEQFF | TGTGCCAGCAGCCAAGAACCCGCGGGGGAGCAGTTCTTC
TRBJ2-3 | few | TRBD2 | TRBV20-1 | CSAKVLSGSSATDTQYF | TGCAGTGCTAAAGTTCTTAGCGGGAGTTCAGCCACAGATACGCAGTATTTT
TRBJ2-7 | - | TRBD2 | TRBV9 | CASSVDPLAAFYEQYF | TGTGCCAGCAGCGTAGACCCACTAGCGGCCTTCTACGAGCAGTACTTC
TRBJ2-1 | - | TRBD2 | TRBV14 | CASSQGGLNSNEQFF | TGTGCCAGCAGCCAAGGGGGACTAAACTCCAATGAGCAGTTCTTC